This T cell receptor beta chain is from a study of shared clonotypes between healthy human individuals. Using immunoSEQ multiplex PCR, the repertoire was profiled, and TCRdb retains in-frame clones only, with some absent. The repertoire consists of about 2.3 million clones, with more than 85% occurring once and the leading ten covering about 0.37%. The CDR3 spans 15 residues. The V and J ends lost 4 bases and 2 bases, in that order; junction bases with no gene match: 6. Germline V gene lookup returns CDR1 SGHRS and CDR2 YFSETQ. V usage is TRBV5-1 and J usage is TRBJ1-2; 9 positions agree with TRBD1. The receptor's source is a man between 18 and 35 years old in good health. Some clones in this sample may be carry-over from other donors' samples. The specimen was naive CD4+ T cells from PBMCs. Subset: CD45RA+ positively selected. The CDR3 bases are TGCGCCAGCAGCCCCTACAGGGGGCCCAACTATGGCTACACCTTC. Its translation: CASSPYRGPNYGYTF.